The source of this T cell receptor (beta chain) is a study of cytomegalovirus exposure and HLA in healthy donors. The overall study: Previous work identified roughly 110 million unique TCR beta sequences from around 180 million T cells. Study results and caveats: HLA restriction was apparent for most CMV-associated TCR beta chains in a later analysis. For cytomegalovirus status, the classifier reportedly gave diagnoses with high specificity and sensitivity. Researchers reported in a later analysis that a missense DCLRE1C variant was tied to TCR beta V- and J-gene trimming.

CDR3 length: 14 residues. With 6 bases removed from V and 4 bases from J, the gap between germline ends came to 14 bases. Germline assignment: CDR1 SGHRS and CDR2 YFSETQ. Concerning this clone: Its antigen remains unidentified.

Primers included in the PCR were 60 Vbeta and 13 Jbeta primers. The method was immunoSEQ multiplex PCR; TCRdb's version includes in-frame clones alone and lacks a portion of them. The table has fewer than 70,000 clones, approximately 76% seen once. The rearrangement uses TRBV5-1 and TRBJ2-1; no clear D. The sequence derives from a man over 45 in good health and CMV-seronegative. Material: PBMCs. The CDR3 sequence: CASTSPGPYNEQFF. For the CDR3, the DNA is TGCGCCAGCACGTCTCCGGGTCCTTACAATGAGCAGTTCTTC.